The rows below give T cell receptor beta chains drawn from one sample of a study of long-term antiretroviral therapy in people with HIV. Data came from immunoSEQ multiplex PCR; TCRdb stores just in-frame clones and leaves some out. The table includes approximately 35,000 clones, approximately 84% detected once. Sequenced here: unsorted PBMCs, sampled 3.1 years after starting antiretroviral therapy. The receptors originated from a woman aged 50 to 65 with HIV. The CDR3 runs from the conserved cysteine through the conserved F or W. D genes are given only for firm matches. Clone size is shown for a subset of rows, as once, few, many or a class of expanded clone.

D gene: .; clone size: few; V gene: TRBV6-5; J gene: TRBJ1-5; CDR3 DNA: TGTGCCAGCAGCTCTCACAATCAGCCCCAGCATTTT; CDR3 protein: CASSSHNQPQHF
D gene: .; clone size: medium-sized; V gene: TRBV2; J gene: TRBJ2-3; CDR3 DNA: TGTGCCAGCAGCGGGTCGGTAGTGGGGGGTGGAACAGATACGCAGTATTTT; CDR3 protein: CASSGSVVGGGTDTQYF
D gene: TRBD1; clone size: .; V gene: TRBV9; J gene: TRBJ1-3; CDR3 DNA: TGTGCCAGCAGCCTCCAAGGGACAGGGCAAAGTACTGGAAACACCATATATTTT; CDR3 protein: CASSLQGTGQSTGNTIYF
D gene: .; clone size: .; V gene: TRBV5-1; J gene: TRBJ1-6; CDR3 DNA: TGCGCCAGCAGCTTGGCCGAAGGGCGAAATAATTCACCCCTCCACTTT; CDR3 protein: CASSLAEGRNNSPLHF
D gene: TRBD1; clone size: .; V gene: TRBV27; J gene: TRBJ1-2; CDR3 DNA: TGTGCCAGCAGTCCCCGACAGGGGGCGATCTATGGCTACACCTTC; CDR3 protein: CASSPRQGAIYGYTF
D gene: .; clone size: once; V gene: TRBV7-3; J gene: TRBJ2-1; CDR3 DNA: TGTGCCAGCAGCACTCACACAGGGAATGAGCAGTTCTTC; CDR3 protein: CASSTHTGNEQFF
D gene: .; clone size: few; V gene: TRBV6-6; J gene: TRBJ1-2; CDR3 DNA: TGTGCCAGCACCGGACAGAGCCTCGGTGGCTACACCTTC; CDR3 protein: CASTGQSLGGYTF
D gene: TRBD1; clone size: .; V gene: TRBV19; J gene: TRBJ2-3; CDR3 DNA: TGTGCCAGTAGATCCGGACAGGGGAGAAGGACAGATACGCAGTATTTT; CDR3 protein: CASRSGQGRRTDTQYF
D gene: TRBD1; clone size: .; V gene: TRBV27; J gene: TRBJ1-6; CDR3 DNA: TGTGCCAGCAGTCTTTTCTTACAGGGGAATTCACCCCTCCACTTT; CDR3 protein: CASSLFLQGNSPLHF
D gene: .; clone size: .; V gene: TRBV11-2; J gene: TRBJ2-1; CDR3 DNA: TGTGCCAGCAGCTTAAGCAATGAGCAGTTCTTC; CDR3 protein: CASSLSNEQFF
D gene: .; clone size: .; V gene: TRBV11-2; J gene: TRBJ2-3; CDR3 DNA: TGTGCCAGCAGCTCGCCGCGGGCTAGCGGCACAGATACGCAGTATTTT; CDR3 protein: CASSSPRASGTDTQYF
D gene: .; clone size: .; V gene: TRBV5-1; J gene: TRBJ1-2; CDR3 DNA: TGCGCCAGCAGCTTAGGGGAGGGCTATGGCTACACCTTC; CDR3 protein: CASSLGEGYGYTF
D gene: .; clone size: few; V gene: TRBV4-1; J gene: TRBJ1-2; CDR3 DNA: TGCGCCAGCAGCCATGGGGGGGCCCAGGGTATAGGAGGCTACACCTTC; CDR3 protein: CASSHGGAQGIGGYTF
D gene: TRBD1; clone size: .; V gene: TRBV27; J gene: TRBJ1-2; CDR3 DNA: TGTGCCAGCAAAGGACAGGGATACAACTATGGCTACACCTTC; CDR3 protein: CASKGQGYNYGYTF
D gene: .; clone size: .; V gene: TRBV5-1; J gene: TRBJ1-1; CDR3 DNA: TGCGCCAGCAGCTTGGGAGACCTCCCCAACACTGAAGCTTTCTTT; CDR3 protein: CASSLGDLPNTEAFF
D gene: .; clone size: .; V gene: TRBV5-6; J gene: TRBJ2-3; CDR3 DNA: TGTGCCAGCAGCCCGGTCCCAGGAGATACGCAGTATTTT; CDR3 protein: CASSPVPGDTQYF
D gene: .; clone size: once; V gene: TRBV2; J gene: TRBJ2-2; CDR3 DNA: TGTGCCAGCAGTGATCCAACTTGGGGCGCCGGGGAGCTGTTTTTT; CDR3 protein: CASSDPTWGAGELFF
D gene: TRBD1; clone size: .; V gene: TRBV4-2; J gene: TRBJ1-2; CDR3 DNA: TGTGCCAGCAGCCCAGGACAGGCCTTAAACTATGGCTACACCTTC; CDR3 protein: CASSPGQALNYGYTF
D gene: .; clone size: once; V gene: TRBV18; J gene: TRBJ2-7; CDR3 DNA: TGTGCCAGCTCTCCCGCGAGGCTGAGCTCCTACGAGCAGTACTTC; CDR3 protein: CASSPARLSSYEQYF
D gene: TRBD1; clone size: .; V gene: TRBV6-6; J gene: TRBJ1-1; CDR3 DNA: TGTGCCAGCAGTTACTCTTGGGACAGAGTGAACACTGAAGCTTTCTTT; CDR3 protein: CASSYSWDRVNTEAFF
D gene: .; clone size: .; V gene: TRBV29-1; J gene: TRBJ1-6; CDR3 DNA: TGCAGCGGTCACCCCGGCAGGGGAGATAATTCACCCCTCCACTTT; CDR3 protein: CSGHPGRGDNSPLHF
D gene: TRBD2; clone size: .; V gene: TRBV7-9; J gene: TRBJ2-3; CDR3 DNA: TGTGCCAGCAGCTCTAGCGGGGGGGTCACAGATACGCAGTATTTT; CDR3 protein: CASSSSGGVTDTQYF
D gene: .; clone size: few; V gene: TRBV30; J gene: TRBJ1-5; CDR3 DNA: TGTGCCTGGAGTGTACCAGGGTCCCTCAACCAGCCCCAGCATTTT; CDR3 protein: CAWSVPGSLNQPQHF
D gene: .; clone size: .; V gene: TRBV14; J gene: TRBJ2-3; CDR3 DNA: TGTGCCAGCAGCCAACGTAGCGGACCCACAGATACGCAGTATTTT; CDR3 protein: CASSQRSGPTDTQYF
D gene: .; clone size: .; V gene: TRBV7-8; J gene: TRBJ1-1; CDR3 DNA: TGTGCCACCCGACACCTAAGGAGCACTGAAGCTTTCTTT; CDR3 protein: CATRHLRSTEAFF
D gene: TRBD2; clone size: .; V gene: TRBV7-2; J gene: TRBJ2-1; CDR3 DNA: TGTGCCAGCAGCCGACTAGCGGGGGGTAACAATGAGCAGTTCTTC; CDR3 protein: CASSRLAGGNNEQFF
D gene: .; clone size: .; V gene: TRBV5-4; J gene: TRBJ2-2; CDR3 DNA: TGTGCCAGCAGCTTGAGTGGTAGTAGGGGCACCGGGGAGCTGTTTTTT; CDR3 protein: CASSLSGSRGTGELFF
D gene: .; clone size: .; V gene: TRBV6-6; J gene: TRBJ1-6; CDR3 DNA: TGTGCCAGCAGTTTCTCCTATGGGCAGGGTGGGTCACCCCTCCACTTT; CDR3 protein: CASSFSYGQGGSPLHF